Each of the 21 T cell receptor beta chains below was sequenced from the same sample in a study of cytomegalovirus exposure and HLA in healthy donors. TCRdb's copy holds only in-frame clones and misses some; the assay was immunoSEQ multiplex PCR. Of over 110,000 clones listed, approximately 86% are singletons. Sample: PBMCs. The receptors originated from a man younger than 35 in good health and CMV-seropositive.

The rearrangement links TRBV2 to TRBJ2-7; D unclear. V was trimmed by 2 bases and J by 3 bases, leaving 8 bases between them. Germline V gives CDR1 SNHLY, CDR2 FYNNEI. The CDR3 runs to 13 residues. The DNA for the CDR3 is TGTGCCAGCAGTGAACGGCGGTTCTACGAGCAGTACTTC. Residues: CASSERRFYEQYF.

CDR3 sequence: CASSTTSGSSTDTQYF. The DNA for the CDR3 is TGTGCCAGCTCAACCACTAGCGGGAGTTCCACAGATACGCAGTATTTT. The chain has TRBV18 and TRBJ2-3, with 11 bases fitting TRBD2. The V segment lost 5 bases and the J segment 2 bases; nucleotides outside the gene matches: 6. CDR3 length: 16 residues. Germline V lookup: CDR1 KGHSH, CDR2 LQKENI.

The count of this clone is one. V usage is TRBV5-1 and J usage is TRBJ2-2, with TRBD1 identical over 9 bases. This CDR3 has 15 residues. Per the germline V gene, CDR1 is SGHRS and CDR2 is YFSETQ. J was trimmed by 7 bases and V by 4 bases; bases with no gene match: 8. In nucleotides, the CDR3 is TGCGCCAGCAGCCCGCCCGGGACAGGGATCGGGGAGCTGTTTTTT. Protein product: CASSPPGTGIGELFF.

The chain links TRBV2 to TRBJ2-6; D may be TRBD1 (5 bases). This CDR3 has 16 amino acids. V lost 5 bases, J lost 1 base, and 12 bases lay in between. From germline, CDR1 is SNHLY and CDR2 FYNNEI. CDR3 residues: CASSQSRQSGANVLTF. CDR3 DNA sequence: TGTGCCAGCAGTCAATCAAGACAGTCTGGGGCCAACGTCCTGACTTTC.

The chain joins TRBV27 to TRBJ2-2; D gene unclear. CDR1 is MNHEY, CDR2 SMNVEV, per germline (reference sequence). The CDR3 is 13 amino acids. V lost 3 bases and J lost 6, with 8 bases in between. The CDR3 region has the DNA TGTGCCAGCAGTTTGTCGGGTCCCGGGGAGCTGTTTTTT. Translating it yields CASSLSGPGELFF.

The chain recombines TRBV25-1 with TRBJ1-2, with TRBD1 matching 9 bases. Germline V CDR1 and CDR2: MGHDK, SYGVNS. The CDR3 covers 17 residues. V was pared by 1 base and J by 4 bases, with 10 bases of the junction left unmatched. The CDR3 nucleotides are TGTGCCAGCAGTGAATCAGGACAGGGGAGAGGAAGCTATGGCTACACCTTC. Its protein product is CASSESGQGRGSYGYTF.

Notes on this clone: This CDR3 is also generated by other DNA sequences in the sample. V is TRBV27 and J is TRBJ2-5; the D gene is possibly TRBD1 (6 bases). CDR3 length: 12 amino acids. The ends were cut back, 6 bases at V and 5 bases at J, with 10 bases in the middle. Germline V CDR1 and CDR2: MNHEY, SMNVEV (reference sequence). CDR3 residues: CASSTGLETQYF. The DNA of the CDR3 is TGTGCCAGCAGCACAGGGTTGGAGACCCAGTACTTC.

The rearrangement links TRBV7-6 to TRBJ1-4; a possible D gene is TRBD1 (6 bases). Germline values: CDR1 SGHVS, CDR2 FNYEAQ. V shed 0 bases and J shed 8 bases, with 22 bases lying between them. This CDR3 spans 18 amino acids. In DNA, the CDR3 is TGTGCCAGCAGCTTAGCAGGCAGGGGAATCGTTTCTGGAGAAAAACTGTTTTTT. This encodes CASSLAGRGIVSGEKLFF.

The gene calls are TRBV7-3 and TRBJ2-7; 7 bases are shared with TRBD1. Germline CDR1 reads SGHTA; CDR2 reads FQGTGA. The V segment lost 3 bases and the J segment 3 bases; nucleotides outside the gene matches: 5. This CDR3 has 14 residues. CDR3 in DNA: TGTGCCAGCAGCTTGAGGGGGACAGACTACGAGCAGTACTTC. Its translation is CASSLRGTDYEQYF. Complete variable domain (other parts from reference TRBV7-3 and TRBJ2-7): GAGVSQTPSNKVTEKGKYVELRCDPISGHTALYWYRQSLGQGPEFLIYFQGTGAADDSGLPNDRFFAVRPEGSVSTLKIQRTERGDSAVYLCASSLRGTDYEQYFGPGTRLTVT.

This clone showed up just once. The chain joins TRBV7-9 to TRBJ1-1, with TRBD1 matching 8 bases. The CDR3 is 13 amino acids. Per the germline V gene, CDR1 is SEHNR and CDR2 is FQNEAQ (reference sequence). The J segment lost 10 bases and the V segment lost 5 bases, leaving 9 bases of the junction unmatched. The CDR3 DNA is TGTGCCAGCAGCACCACCGACAGGGGAGCAGCTTTCTTT. This gives the protein CASSTTDRGAAFF.

This chain joins TRBV18 and TRBJ1-6; 10 nucleotides align to TRBD1. The CDR3 totals 15 residues. Germline V CDR1 and CDR2: KGHSH, LQKENI. V shed 3 bases, J shed 10 bases, and the junction held 6 bases outside the gene matches. This CDR3 reads CASSPVGQGQSPLHF. CDR3 sequence (DNA): TGTGCCAGCTCACCCGTGGGACAGGGGCAATCACCCCTCCACTTT.

The chain couples TRBV19 to TRBJ2-7, with 8 bases matching TRBD1. The V gene end was trimmed by 6 bases and the J gene end by 3 bases; junction bases not matched to a gene: 4. The CDR3 extends over 13 amino acids. Looked up from germline, CDR1 is LNHDA and CDR2 is SQIVND (reference sequence). DNA for the CDR3: TGTGCCAGTAGCCGCGGACAGGGCTACGAGCAGTACTTC. This gives the protein CASSRGQGYEQYF.

This chain uses TRBV5-4 with TRBJ2-1, with D perhaps TRBD2 (5 bases). This CDR3 comprises 13 residues. Germline V gene data show CDR1 as SGHNT and CDR2 as YYREEE (reference sequence). The ends were cut back, 0 bases at V and 10 bases at J, with 11 bases in the middle. CDR3 in DNA: TGTGCCAGCAGCTTGGTCCCGGGATACGAGCAGTTCTTC. This encodes CASSLVPGYEQFF. Full variable domain (missing parts from reference TRBV5-4 and TRBJ2-1): ETGVTQSPTHLIKTRGQQVTLRCSSQSGHNTVSWYQQALGQGPQFIFQYYREEENGRGNFPPRFSGLQFPNYSSELNVNALELDDSALYLCASSLVPGYEQFFGPGTRLTVL.

The chain carries TRBV7-9 and TRBJ2-7, with D perhaps matching TRBD1 (6 bases). V was trimmed by 1 base and J by 3 bases, leaving 10 bases between them. The CDR3 is made up of 14 amino acids. Germline CDR1 SEHNR, CDR2 FQNEAQ (reference sequence). The CDR3 here is CASSLDREYYEQYF. The DNA of the CDR3 is TGTGCCAGCAGCTTAGACAGGGAGTACTACGAGCAGTACTTC.

The rearrangement links TRBV7-6 to TRBJ2-1; the match to TRBD2 covers 16 bases. Germline assignment: CDR1 SGHVS and CDR2 FNYEAQ. J lost 9 bases, V lost 4 bases, and 12 bases had no gene match. The CDR3 has 18 residues. The DNA of the CDR3 is TGTGCCAGCAGCTCAACAACTCCGGGACTAGCGGGGGGGAGTGAGCAGTTCTTC. Protein product: CASSSTTPGLAGGSEQFF.

V and J are TRBV5-8 and TRBJ1-5; D unclear. The CDR3 runs to 14 residues. V lost 4 bases to trimming and J lost 2 bases, with 10 bases between them. Germline CDR1 is SGHTS and CDR2 is YDEGEE. The CDR3 region is CASSRRVGNQPQHF. The CDR3 DNA reads as TGTGCCAGCAGCCGCCGGGTGGGCAATCAGCCCCAGCATTTT.

V gene TRBV2 combines with J gene TRBJ2-1, with TRBD2 matching 7 bases. V dropped 8 bases and J dropped 3; count of bases not matched to a gene: 7. This CDR3 has 14 residues. Germline lookup yields CDR1 SNHLY and CDR2 FYNNEI. CDR3 amino acids: CASLGSGVYNEQFF. CDR3 in DNA: TGTGCCAGCCTAGGCAGCGGGGTCTACAATGAGCAGTTCTTC.

V and J are TRBV7-8 and TRBJ2-1, with D maybe TRBD2 (5 bases). CDR1 is SGHVS, CDR2 FQNEAQ, per germline. V was cut by 7 bases and J by 4 bases, with 20 bases left in between. The CDR3 is 16 amino acids. The CDR3: CASTSVSVSGYNEQFF. The CDR3 DNA reads as TGTGCCAGCACTTCGGTATCGGTTTCGGGGTACAATGAGCAGTTCTTC.

This chain joins TRBV7-8 and TRBJ2-7; 7 positions match TRBD2. The CDR3 is 15 amino acids. The trim removed 1 base at V and 0 bases at J, leaving 3 bases unmatched. Germline loops: CDR1 SGHVS, CDR2 FQNEAQ. CDR3 residues: CASSLGGLDSYEQYF. Written as DNA, the CDR3 is TGTGCCAGCAGCTTAGGAGGACTAGACTCCTACGAGCAGTACTTC. The whole variable domain, remainder taken from reference TRBV7-8 and TRBJ2-7, is GAGVSQSPRYKVAKRGQDVALRCDPISGHVSLFWYQQALGQGPEFLTYFQNEAQLDKSGLPSDRFFAERPEGSVSTLKIQRTQQEDSAVYLCASSLGGLDSYEQYFGPGTRLTVT.

The chain employs TRBV7-2 and TRBJ2-7; no definite D call. Germline V gene lookup returns CDR1 SGHTA and CDR2 FQGNSA. The germline V and J ends were trimmed by 4 bases and 0 bases, with 10 bases remaining between them. The CDR3 is 14 amino acids. CDR3 sequence reads: CASSSGAISYEQYF. CDR3 DNA: TGTGCCAGCAGCTCCGGTGCCATCTCCTACGAGCAGTACTTC.

The chain joins TRBV6-1 to TRBJ2-3; perhaps TRBD1 as D (5 bases). Per germline, CDR1 MNHNS and CDR2 SASEGT. Trimming removed 2 bases from V and 6 bases from J, with 12 bases in between. The CDR3 consists of 14 residues. CDR3 in amino acids: CASSEKGFRDTQYF. The CDR3, as DNA: TGTGCCAGCAGTGAAAAGGGGTTCCGGGATACGCAGTATTTT.